The 21 T cell receptor beta chains listed next were all sequenced from one sample in a study of cytomegalovirus exposure and HLA in healthy donors. Primers included in the PCR were 60 Vbeta and 13 Jbeta primers. Some clones are missing from TCRdb's copy, which holds only in-frame ones; the method was immunoSEQ multiplex PCR. The repertoire includes around 110,000 clones, roughly 83% of them detected once, and approximately 4.5% sits in the top ten. The sequenced sample was PBMCs. All receptors derive from a man in his thirties or forties in good health and CMV-seropositive.

This chain connects TRBV27 to TRBJ1-1; D is possibly TRBD1 (5 bases). The CDR3 runs to 13 residues. With 1 base removed from V and 5 bases from J, the gap between germline ends came to 8 bases. Germline assignment: CDR1 MNHEY and CDR2 SMNVEV (reference sequence). DNA for the CDR3: TGTGCCAGCAGTTTATTGGAGGGGACTGAAGCTTTCTTT. Protein product: CASSLLEGTEAFF.

This chain joins TRBV6-5 and TRBJ1-2; TRBD1 aligns across 9 bases. V lost 2 bases, J lost 7 bases, and 5 bases stayed unmatched. The germline V gene encodes CDR1 MNHEY and CDR2 SVGAGI. The CDR3 loop spans 14 amino acids. The CDR3: CASSYGDRATGYTF. The CDR3 DNA reads TGTGCCAGCAGTTACGGGGACAGGGCGACTGGCTACACCTTC.

The chain couples TRBV5-8 to TRBJ2-1; 8 nucleotides match TRBD1. Germline V gene lookup returns CDR1 SGHTS and CDR2 YDEGEE. This CDR3 has 16 residues. With V trimmed by 3 bases and J by 2 bases, 7 bases remained unmatched. The CDR3 region has the DNA TGTGCCAGCAGCTCACAAAGACAGGGGACCTACAATGAGCAGTTCTTC. Residues: CASSSQRQGTYNEQFF.

This clone was counted a few times. The chain is built from TRBV6-1 and TRBJ2-1; 10 bases align to TRBD2. V shed 2 bases and J 4 bases; nucleotides not matched to a gene: 8. The germline V gene has CDR1 MNHNS and CDR2 SASEGT. The CDR3 covers 17 residues. The CDR3 sequence is CASSEPNRLAGYNEQFF. The CDR3 nucleotides are TGTGCCAGCAGTGAACCTAACCGACTAGCGGGTTACAATGAGCAGTTCTTC.

The chain employs TRBV4-2 and TRBJ2-5; no definite D call. Per the germline V gene, CDR1 is LGHNA and CDR2 is YNFKEQ. The CDR3 has 16 amino acids. Trimming took off 0 bases at V and 2 bases at J, with 13 bases between the two ends. The chain's CDR3 is CASSQESSLLQETQYF. DNA for the CDR3: TGTGCCAGCAGCCAAGAATCTTCGCTACTTCAAGAGACCCAGTACTTC.

This clone appeared a few times. The chain is built from TRBV28 and TRBJ2-7; D is unclear. CDR1 MDHEN and CDR2 SYDVKM come from the germline V gene. The CDR3 spans 13 residues. Trimming took 1 base from V and 7 from J, leaving 11 bases between them. CDR3 region: CASSLSSVSEQYF. The CDR3 DNA sequence: TGTGCCAGCAGTTTATCTTCCGTCTCGGAGCAGTACTTC.

The chain joins TRBV5-1 to TRBJ2-4, with TRBD2 matching 14 bases. The CDR3 loop spans 16 amino acids. V dropped 0 bases and J dropped 6; count of bases not matched to a gene: 2. Germline assignment: CDR1 SGHRS and CDR2 YFSETQ. The CDR3 nucleotides read TGCGCCAGCAGCTTGGATGGGACTAGCGGGAGAAACATTCAGTACTTC. This encodes CASSLDGTSGRNIQYF.

The chain couples TRBV5-1 to TRBJ2-7, with D possibly being TRBD1 (6 bases). Trimming removed 3 bases from V and 6 bases from J, with 25 bases in between. CDR1 is SGHRS, CDR2 YFSETQ, per germline. The CDR3 contains 17 residues. The CDR3 protein is CASSSSIGAGASLEQYF. Here the CDR3 DNA reads TGCGCCAGCAGCTCGTCTATTGGTGCAGGGGCTTCACTCGAGCAGTACTTC.

This clone was seen more than once but under ten times. V gene TRBV11-2 combines with J gene TRBJ2-1; no definite D call. V lost 5 bases and J lost 6, with 5 bases in between. The CDR3 is 11 residues long. The germline CDR1 and CDR2 sequences are SGHAT and FQNNGV. CDR3 sequence reads: CASSLFNEQFF. CDR3 bases: TGTGCCAGCAGCCTTTTCAATGAGCAGTTCTTC.

This clone was counted once. The rearrangement links TRBV5-1 to TRBJ2-5, with 9 bases identical to TRBD2. The CDR3 is 16 amino acids. The germline gives CDR1 SGHRS, CDR2 YFSETQ. The J segment lost 5 bases and the V segment lost 0 bases, leaving 8 bases of the junction unmatched. The CDR3 loop reads CASSLAVAGDLETQYF. CDR3 bases: TGCGCCAGCAGCTTGGCCGTAGCGGGGGATTTGGAGACCCAGTACTTC.

J is TRBJ2-7 and V is TRBV28; 12 nucleotides align to TRBD2. Germline V lookup: CDR1 MDHEN, CDR2 SYDVKM. This CDR3 is built from 15 residues. V lost 2 bases and J lost 7; bases outside the gene matches: 6. CDR3 loop: CASSLPRLAGDEQYF. The DNA for the CDR3 is TGTGCCAGCAGTTTACCCCGACTAGCGGGAGATGAGCAGTACTTC.

The genes are TRBV19 and TRBJ1-1; unclear D gene. Looked up from germline, CDR1 is LNHDA and CDR2 is SQIVND (reference sequence). The CDR3 length is 14 residues. The V end lost 10 bases, the J end lost 1 base, and 16 bases lay between the germline ends. The CDR3 bases are TGTGCCACTGACTCCGGGAGGCCGAACACTGAAGCTTTCTTT. Residues: CATDSGRPNTEAFF.

This clone was observed a single time. The chain uses TRBV27 and TRBJ2-7; possible D gene TRBD2, 6 bases. Germline V CDR1 and CDR2: MNHEY, SMNVEV (reference sequence). The CDR3 covers 14 residues. V was shortened by 5 bases and J by 2 bases, with 13 bases between the two germline ends. This CDR3 is CASSIGTGAYEQYF. The CDR3 nucleotides are TGTGCCAGCAGTATAGGGACTGGAGCCTACGAGCAGTACTTC.

This rearrangement joins TRBV11-3 to TRBJ1-1, with a weak D call TRBD1 (5 bases). Deletions cut 0 bases from V and 1 base from J, with 18 bases between. Germline V gene sequence: CDR1 SGHNT, CDR2 YENEEA. The CDR3 is made up of 18 amino acids. CDR3 sequence reads: CASSLDGLGEGTNTEAFF. The CDR3 DNA is TGTGCCAGCAGCTTAGACGGTCTCGGGGAGGGGACGAACACTGAAGCTTTCTTT.

The genes are TRBV9 and TRBJ1-1; 8 nucleotides match TRBD1. CDR3 length: 14 amino acids. Germline CDR1 reads SGDLS; CDR2 reads YYNGEE. V gave up 4 bases and J gave up 1 base; unmatched junction bases: 3. CDR3 region: CASSPRGRNTEAFF. CDR3 DNA: TGTGCCAGCAGCCCCAGGGGGCGGAACACTGAAGCTTTCTTT.

The chain combines TRBV5-1 with TRBJ2-7; D may be TRBD2 (5 bases). Trimming removed 0 bases from V and 2 bases from J, with 12 bases in between. This CDR3 has 15 residues. Per the germline V gene, CDR1 is SGHRS and CDR2 is YFSETQ. DNA for the CDR3: TGCGCCAGCAGCTTGGGGAGCGGCCCTGCCTACGAGCAGTACTTC. As protein: CASSLGSGPAYEQYF.

The V call is TRBV25-1, the J call TRBJ2-7, with a possible D match to TRBD2 (5 bases). This CDR3 region has 16 residues. From germline, CDR1 is MGHDK and CDR2 SYGVNS. V lost 1 base to trimming and J lost 0 bases, with 13 bases between them. The CDR3 DNA reads as TGTGCCAGCAGTGAATCTTTGGCGGGTTACTCCTACGAGCAGTACTTC. As protein: CASSESLAGYSYEQYF.

The table lists this clone with a count of one. The chain combines TRBV18 with TRBJ2-5; weak D call: TRBD2 (11 bases). This CDR3 comprises 19 residues. Germline V lookup: CDR1 KGHSH, CDR2 LQKENI. The ends were cut back, 3 bases at V and 5 bases at J, with 28 bases in the middle. CDR3 DNA sequence: TGTGCCAGCTCACCCCTAGGGACAGGGGTCACTAGCGGGAGCGAGACCCAGTACTTC. Translated, it gives CASSPLGTGVTSGSETQYF.

This clone was seen a few times. The chain uses TRBV6-6 and TRBJ2-1; 11 positions agree with TRBD2. Germline CDR1 is MNHNY and CDR2 is SVGAGI (reference sequence). The CDR3 is 15 residues long. With V trimmed by 6 bases and J by 4 bases, 5 bases remained unmatched. In DNA, the CDR3 is TGTGCCAGCAGACTAGCGGGGGTGTATTACAATGAGCAGTTCTTC. Protein sequence: CASRLAGVYYNEQFF.

The chain combines TRBV15 with TRBJ2-1; 9 bases align to TRBD2. With V trimmed by 6 bases and J by 0 bases, 12 bases remained unmatched. The CDR3 runs to 18 residues. In germline, CDR1 is LNHNV, CDR2 YYDKDF (reference sequence). In DNA form, the CDR3 reads TGTGCCACCAGAGAGTGGGCTAGCGGGAATCCCTCCTACAATGAGCAGTTCTTC. It encodes CATREWASGNPSYNEQFF.

This rearrangement joins TRBV11-2 to TRBJ2-1, with 10 bases lining up with TRBD2. Germline CDR1 reads SGHAT; CDR2 reads FQNNGV. The CDR3 sequence is 18 residues long. The V gene end was trimmed by 1 base and the J gene end by 9 bases; junction bases not matched to a gene: 15. The CDR3 DNA is TGTGCCAGCAGCTTAGTTGATAGCGGGGGGCCCCTATTCCTTGAGCAGTTCTTC. It encodes CASSLVDSGGPLFLEQFF.